The clone carrying this TCR beta chain turned up a few times. The repertoire was sequenced with immunoSEQ multiplex PCR; TCRdb's copy has only in-frame clones and lacks some. This sample carries around 190,000 clones, roughly 90% of them seen once, and the ten largest clones take 15% to 20%. This entry belongs to a study of blood T cell repertoires in COVID-19. This TCR was sampled from a man in his fifties with COVID-19, enrolled during active disease. Material for sequencing was peripheral blood.

CDR3 sequence reads: CASSDWGQGYGYTF. The CDR3 bases are TGTGCCAGCAGTGATTGGGGGCAGGGCTATGGCTACACCTTC. This chain joins TRBV6-1 and TRBJ1-2, with D possibly being TRBD1 (6 bases). V lost 3 bases and J lost 4, with 12 bases in between. Germline CDR1 MNHNS, CDR2 SASEGT. The CDR3 spans 14 residues.